The 12 T cell receptor beta chains below come from one sample, sequenced in a study of T cell repertoires in cytomegalovirus infection (dated by TCRdb to the late 2010s). Reads for this sample came from an Illumina HiSeq 1500. Clones were called with MiXCR by TCRdb after fastp trimmed the public reads at Q25, and only in-frame beta chains were retained. Each entry is one CDR3 protein sequence, shown with its most common DNA and genes. This sample has around 130,000 distinct CDR3 sequences in its table, and around 25% of those were observed once. Roughly 35% of the sample belongs to the ten largest clones. The antigens of these receptors remain unknown. Specimen: PBMCs, sequenced either directly or after in vitro stimulation (not recorded which). The source of these receptors is a human donor in good health (CMV status not recorded). Some clones in this sample may be carry-over from other donors' samples.

This clonotype has a count of ten or more. This chain uses TRBV7-2 with TRBJ2-2; TRBD2 matches 7 bases. Germline lookup yields CDR1 SGHTA and CDR2 FQGNSA. CDR3 length: 16 amino acids. V lost 5 bases to trimming and J lost 0 bases; unmatched junction nucleotides: 6. The CDR3 bases are TGTGCCAGCAGCCGGACTCTAGCGGCGAACACCGGGGAGCTGTTTTTT. It translates to CASSRTLAANTGELFF.

The rearrangement links TRBV12-3 or TRBV12-4 to TRBJ2-7; perhaps D is TRBD1 or TRBD2 (5 bases each). Between the trimmed V and J ends, which lost 6 bases and 6 bases, there was a span of 15 bases. This CDR3 is built from 13 residues. The CDR3 here is CASSRDPRREQYF. CDR3 sequence (DNA): TGTGCCAGCAGCCGGGACCCCAGGCGCGAGCAGTACTTC.

This clonotype occurred many times. The chain uses TRBV4-1 and TRBJ2-1; no reliable D call. The V and J ends lost 0 bases and 3 bases respectively, with 15 bases between them. Germline V gene data show CDR1 as MGHRA and CDR2 as YSYEKL. This CDR3 has 17 amino acids. CDR3 protein: CASSQDKGLRFYNEQFF. CDR3 DNA: TGCGCCAGCAGCCAAGATAAGGGATTGCGCTTCTACAATGAGCAGTTCTTC.

This chain connects TRBV12-3 or TRBV12-4 to TRBJ1-5; D is unclear. V was trimmed by 1 base and J by 6 bases, leaving 10 bases between them. The CDR3 consists of 14 residues. CDR3 loop: CASSLGAGRQPQHF. The CDR3, as DNA: TGTGCCAGCAGTTTAGGGGCCGGGCGTCAGCCCCAGCATTTT.

The CDR3 DNA follows: TGTGCCAGCAGCTTAATAACGGGAGCACGGGATACGCAGTATTTT. Protein: CASSLITGARDTQYF. The gene calls are TRBV7-2 and TRBJ2-3; perhaps TRBD2 as D (6 bases). This CDR3 has 15 amino acids. V lost 2 bases, J lost 6 bases, and 15 bases lay in between. Germline CDR1 reads SGHTA; CDR2 reads FQGNSA.

This clonotype came up a few times. V is TRBV2 and J is TRBJ2-7; no clear D. Germline lookup yields CDR1 SNHLY and CDR2 FYNNEI. This CDR3 contains 11 residues. Trimming stripped 6 bases from V and 5 bases from J, with 8 bases between. The DNA of the CDR3 is TGTGCCAGCAGGTCGTGGGACGAGCAGTACTTC. It yields the protein CASRSWDEQYF.

The chain has TRBV29-1 and TRBJ2-3; TRBD2 agrees at 9 bases. V trimming: 5 bases; J trimming: 3 bases; junction bases outside the gene matches: 9. This CDR3 region has 15 residues. Germline CDR1 is SQVTM and CDR2 is ANQGSEA. The CDR3: CSVPGAAGGTDTQYF. CDR3 coding DNA: TGCAGCGTTCCTGGCGCAGCGGGAGGAACAGATACGCAGTATTTT.

This clonotype has a handful of counts. The rearrangement links TRBV20-1 to TRBJ1-2; D may be TRBD1 (5 bases). V was cut by 1 base and J by 4 bases, with 13 bases left in between. There are 14 residues in the CDR3. Germline V gene lookup returns CDR1 DFQATT and CDR2 SNEGSKA (reference sequence). The CDR3 region is CSARGQGDFYGYTF. In DNA form, the CDR3 reads TGCAGTGCTAGAGGGCAGGGTGACTTCTATGGCTACACCTTC.

In this sample, this clonotype turned up a few times. The chain has TRBV2 and TRBJ2-4; possibly TRBD1 or TRBD2 for D (5 bases each). The germline gives CDR1 SNHLY, CDR2 FYNNEI. This CDR3 spans 16 amino acids. Trimming stripped 0 bases from V and 3 bases from J, with 12 bases between. In nucleotides, the CDR3 is TGTGCCAGCAGTGAAGCGGCCTCGGGGCACAAAAACATTCAGTACTTC. Residues: CASSEAASGHKNIQYF.

Only a few counts were recorded for this clonotype. The chain employs TRBV7-9 and TRBJ2-7; tentatively, D is TRBD1 or TRBD2 (5 bases each). This CDR3 has 11 amino acids. V was shortened by 8 bases and J by 2 bases, with 7 bases between the two germline ends. The germline gives CDR1 SEHNR, CDR2 FQNEAQ (reference sequence). DNA of the CDR3: TGTGCCAGCGAGGGACCCTACGAGCAGTACGTC. Its protein is CASEGPYEQYV.

A few counts support this clonotype. The chain joins TRBV6-5 to TRBJ2-5; TRBD1 matches 10 bases. The CDR3 has 13 amino acids. With 6 bases clipped from V and 7 bases from J, the junction kept 5 bases outside the gene matches. Germline assignment: CDR1 MNHEY and CDR2 SVGAGI. In nucleotides, the CDR3 is TGTGCCAGCAGGGGACAGGGGCAGGGGACCCAGTACTTC. Translated: CASRGQGQGTQYF.

At least ten counts were recorded for this clonotype. J is TRBJ1-5 and V is TRBV7-2; D not resolved. The germline V gene encodes CDR1 SGHTA and CDR2 FQGNSA. The CDR3 is 15 amino acids. V lost 1 base to trimming and J lost 7 bases, with 14 bases between them. The CDR3 sequence is CASSLDGGGVQPQHF. CDR3 DNA: TGTGCCAGCAGCTTAGACGGTGGTGGGGTCCAGCCCCAGCATTTT.